The T cell receptor beta chain under discussion was sequenced for a study of cytomegalovirus exposure and HLA in healthy donors. Germline CDR1 MDHEN, CDR2 SYDVKM. Trimming removed 0 bases from V and 8 bases from J, with 12 bases in between. This CDR3 is 14 amino acids long. As regards this clone: Antigen specificity is unknown.

The PCR contained 60 Vbeta and 13 Jbeta primers. Method: immunoSEQ multiplex PCR; TCRdb's copy keeps in-frame clones and lacks some. The table lists about 110,000 clones, around 79% of them singletons. Study-wide results and limits: Cytomegalovirus status was reportedly diagnosed by the classifier with high sensitivity and specificity. Associated with HLA alleles at 0.05 false discovery rate in a later analysis were around 15,000 TCR beta sequences. The investigators catalogued 164 TCR beta chains as cytomegalovirus-associated. A later analysis found that most CMV-associated TCR beta chains appeared HLA-restricted.

The chain uses TRBV28 and TRBJ2-3; unclear D gene. Input material: PBMCs. The receptor's source is a woman under 40 in good health and CMV-seronegative. CDR3 sequence reads: CASSLWPWWLTQYF. The DNA for the CDR3 is TGTGCCAGCAGTTTATGGCCGTGGTGGCTTACGCAGTATTTT.